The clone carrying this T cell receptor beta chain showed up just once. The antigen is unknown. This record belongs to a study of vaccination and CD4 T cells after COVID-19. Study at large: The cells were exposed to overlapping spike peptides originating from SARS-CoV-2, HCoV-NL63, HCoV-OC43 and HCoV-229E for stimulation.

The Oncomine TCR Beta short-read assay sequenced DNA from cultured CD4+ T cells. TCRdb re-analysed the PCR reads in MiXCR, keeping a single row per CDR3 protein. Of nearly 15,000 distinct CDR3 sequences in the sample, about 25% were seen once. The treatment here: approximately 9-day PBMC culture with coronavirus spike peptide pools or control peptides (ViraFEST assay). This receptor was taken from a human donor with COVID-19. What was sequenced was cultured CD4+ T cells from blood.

CDR3 residues: CSAGPVTSGGADTQYF. The CDR3 DNA reads TGCAGTGCTGGGCCCGTTACTAGCGGGGGGGCAGATACGCAGTATTTT. This chain links TRBV20-1 with TRBJ2-3; 13 bases match TRBD2. This CDR3 is 16 amino acids long. Germline trimming cut 5 bases from V and 4 bases from J; bases unmatched to any gene: 9. Germline assignment: CDR1 DFQATT and CDR2 SNEGSKA (reference sequence).